The 29 T cell receptor beta chains listed next were all sequenced from one sample in a study of blood T cell repertoires in COVID-19. Clones were sequenced by immunoSEQ multiplex PCR, and TCRdb holds only the in-frame ones, with some missing. The sample includes under 400,000 clones, about 90% of them seen just once. Sequenced sample: peripheral blood. These receptors originate from a man in his late teens or twenties with active or convalescent COVID-19.

This CDR3 is CASSPWTGKSSYNSPLHF. As DNA, the CDR3 is TGTGCCAGCAGTCCATGGACAGGGAAGAGCTCCTATAATTCACCCCTCCACTTT. The chain recombines TRBV25-1 with TRBJ1-6; 8 bases map to TRBD1. In germline, CDR1 is MGHDK, CDR2 SYGVNS. This CDR3 comprises 18 residues. V dropped 5 bases and J dropped 0; count of bases not matched to a gene: 9.

The V and J genes are TRBV7-2 and TRBJ2-5; D perhaps matches TRBD2 (5 bases). CDR1 SGHTA and CDR2 FQGNSA come from the germline V gene. V was cut by 1 base and J by 5 bases, with 17 bases left in between. The CDR3 covers 16 residues. DNA for the CDR3: TGTGCCAGCAGCTTAGGAAGAGGGAGAACAATGGAGACCCAGTACTTC. This translates into CASSLGRGRTMETQYF.

This chain uses TRBV19 with TRBJ1-3; maybe TRBD1 (5 bases). V was cut by 11 bases and J by 1 base, with 18 bases left in between. This CDR3 is 15 amino acids long. Germline V lookup: CDR1 LNHDA, CDR2 SQIVND (reference sequence). This CDR3 reads CASWGGRSSGNTIYF. In nucleotides, the CDR3 is TGTGCCTCCTGGGGGGGAAGGAGTTCTGGAAACACCATATATTTT.

The chain has TRBV18 and TRBJ2-3; 11 bases align to TRBD2. V dropped 1 base and J dropped 1; count of bases not matched to a gene: 4. This CDR3 is 17 amino acids long. Germline-derived CDR1 and CDR2 are KGHSH and LQKENI. The CDR3 region has the DNA TGTGCCAGCTCACCACAAACTAGCGGGAGAGGCACAGATACGCAGTATTTT. The encoded protein is CASSPQTSGRGTDTQYF.

This clone was counted once. This chain uses TRBV4-3 with TRBJ1-1; possible D gene TRBD1, 5 bases. The CDR3 loop spans 15 amino acids. The V end lost 0 bases, the J end lost 4 bases, and 12 bases lay between the germline ends. CDR1 LGHNA and CDR2 YSLEER come from the germline V gene. As DNA, the CDR3 is TGCGCCAGCAGCCAAGACGTAGGGGAGGCCACTGAAGCTTTCTTT. Translating it yields CASSQDVGEATEAFF.

The chain recombines TRBV27 with TRBJ2-3; TRBD2 agrees at 10 bases. V was clipped by 8 bases and J by 2 bases; unmatched bases: 31. The germline CDR1 and CDR2 sequences are MNHEY and SMNVEV (reference sequence). The CDR3 runs to 23 residues. The CDR3 loop is CASHPWVKPETSGRTYHTDTQYF. CDR3 sequence (DNA): TGTGCCAGCCACCCCTGGGTCAAACCGGAGACTAGCGGGCGTACCTATCACACAGATACGCAGTATTTT.

This clone was observed once. This sequence joins TRBV19 and TRBJ2-4; possible D gene TRBD1, 5 bases. Germline lookup yields CDR1 LNHDA and CDR2 SQIVND (reference sequence). Trimming pared 1 base from V and 0 bases from J, leaving 19 bases between. The CDR3 is 19 residues long. CDR3 DNA sequence: TGTGCCAGTAGTATAGGCAGGGTTAAGTCCTTACTAGCCAAAAACATTCAGTACTTC. This gives the protein CASSIGRVKSLLAKNIQYF.

V gene TRBV7-9 combines with J gene TRBJ1-4; D unclear. V lost 3 bases, J lost 5 bases, and 7 bases lay in between. Germline assignment: CDR1 SEHNR and CDR2 FQNEAQ (reference sequence). This CDR3 spans 13 amino acids. The CDR3 bases are TGTGCCAGCAGCTTCTTGACAAATGAAAAACTGTTTTTT. This translates into CASSFLTNEKLFF.

This clone has just a few counts. This chain uses TRBV3-1 (or the pseudogene TRBV3-2) with TRBJ1-1; 8 nucleotides align to TRBD1. J was trimmed by 3 bases and V by 4 bases; bases with no gene match: 4. The CDR3 loop spans 14 amino acids. From germline, CDR1 is LGHDT and CDR2 YNNKEL (reference sequence). CDR3 in amino acids: CASSRTGGDTEAFF. As DNA, the CDR3 is TGTGCCAGCAGCCGTACAGGGGGAGACACTGAAGCTTTCTTT.

The J gene is TRBJ1-2, the V gene TRBV19, with 7 positions matching TRBD1. This CDR3 has 14 residues. The trim removed 6 bases at V and 2 bases at J, leaving 6 bases unmatched. Per germline, CDR1 LNHDA and CDR2 SQIVND (reference sequence). The CDR3 loop reads CASRNRGGNYGYTF. The CDR3 DNA sequence: TGTGCCAGTAGAAACAGGGGTGGGAACTATGGCTACACCTTC. The entire variable domain, with the rest obtained from reference TRBV19 and TRBJ1-2, is as follows: DGGITQSPKYLFRKEGQNVTLSCEQNLNHDAMYWYRQDPGQGLRLIYYSQIVNDFQKGDIAEGYSVSREKKESFPLTVTSAQKNPTAFYLCASRNRGGNYGYTFGSGTRLTVV.

This clone was seen just once. The J gene is TRBJ2-2, the V gene TRBV28; TRBD2 aligns across 13 bases. With 7 bases clipped from V and 0 bases from J, the junction kept 5 bases outside the gene matches. The CDR3 loop spans 17 amino acids. The germline gives CDR1 MDHEN, CDR2 SYDVKM. Here the CDR3 DNA reads TGTGCCAGCACCCCGACTAGCGGGGGGTCGAACACCGGGGAGCTGTTTTTT. Its protein is CASTPTSGGSNTGELFF.

The chain is built from TRBV5-6 and TRBJ2-2; D might be TRBD2 (5 bases). The V end was cut by 4 bases, the J end by 0 bases, with 10 bases between. Germline V CDR1 and CDR2: SGHDT, YYEEEE. The CDR3 sequence is 15 residues long. The CDR3 DNA is TGTGCCAGCAGCCCGGACTGGCCGAACACCGGGGAGCTGTTTTTT. It specifies CASSPDWPNTGELFF. The full variable domain, completed using reference TRBV5-6 and TRBJ2-2, is DAGVTQSPTHLIKTRGQQVTLRCSPKSGHDTVSWYQQALGQGPQFIFQYYEEEERQRGNFPDRFSGHQFPNYSSELNVNALLLGDSALYLCASSPDWPNTGELFFGEGSRLTVL.

This chain connects TRBV2 to TRBJ2-1, with TRBD2 as a possible D gene (5 bases). Germline CDR1 is SNHLY and CDR2 is FYNNEI. The V end was cut by 10 bases, the J end by 5 bases, with 18 bases between. CDR3 length equals 14 residues. The chain's CDR3 is CANHSSFGNNEQFF. Here the CDR3 DNA reads TGTGCCAACCATAGCAGTTTCGGGAACAATGAGCAGTTCTTC.

This chain connects TRBV7-2 to TRBJ2-7; possibly TRBD2 for D (5 bases). The CDR3 has 15 amino acids. In germline, CDR1 is SGHTA, CDR2 FQGNSA. V gave up 5 bases and J gave up 3 bases, with 17 bases separating them. The CDR3: CASSTGELGRYEQYF. The CDR3 nucleotides read TGTGCCAGCAGCACCGGGGAGTTGGGTCGCTACGAGCAGTACTTC.

The rearrangement links TRBV6-2 or TRBV6-3 to TRBJ2-3; 8 bases map to TRBD1. This CDR3 comprises 16 residues. After removal of 4 bases from V and 6 bases from J, the junction contained 12 bases not matched to a gene. Germline lookup yields CDR1 MNHEY and CDR2 SVGEGT. This chain's CDR3 is CASSFPLTGVKDTQYF. The CDR3 bases are TGTGCCAGCAGTTTTCCCCTGACAGGGGTTAAGGATACGCAGTATTTT.

The V gene is TRBV4-1, the J gene TRBJ1-1; D is possibly TRBD1 (5 bases). Trimming took 0 bases from V and 5 from J, leaving 10 bases between them. This CDR3 comprises 14 residues. The germline gives CDR1 MGHRA, CDR2 YSYEKL. The CDR3 region is CASSQEWRGTEAFF. The DNA for the CDR3 is TGCGCCAGCAGCCAAGAGTGGAGGGGAACTGAAGCTTTCTTT.

The chain couples TRBV5-8 to TRBJ1-6, with 9 bases fitting TRBD1. The germline gives CDR1 SGHTS, CDR2 YDEGEE. V trimming: 0 bases; J trimming: 7 bases; junction bases outside the gene matches: 5. The CDR3 runs to 16 residues. The CDR3 DNA reads as TGTGCCAGCAGCTTGGGGACAGGGGCCGGGAATTCACCCCTCCACTTT. This gives the protein CASSLGTGAGNSPLHF. The full variable domain, its missing parts supplied by reference TRBV5-8 and TRBJ1-6, is EAGVTQSPTHLIKTRGQQATLRCSPISGHTSVYWYQQALGLGLQFLLWYDEGEERNRGNFPPRFSGRQFPNYSSELNVNALELEDSALYLCASSLGTGAGNSPLHFGNGTRLTVT.

V usage is TRBV9 and J usage is TRBJ1-2; 9 bases match TRBD1. Unmatched junction bases numbered 11, after V lost 4 bases and J lost 7 bases. Per the germline V gene, CDR1 is SGDLS and CDR2 is YYNGEE. The CDR3 has 15 residues. The CDR3 is CASSPPGQGVPGYTF. In DNA, the CDR3 is TGTGCCAGCAGCCCACCGGGACAGGGTGTTCCTGGCTACACCTTC.

The rearrangement uses TRBV6-6 and TRBJ2-7, with D perhaps TRBD1 (5 bases). This CDR3 contains 14 residues. V lost 6 bases, J lost 3 bases, and 15 bases lay in between. CDR1 and CDR2 (germline): MNHNY, SVGAGI (reference sequence). The chain's CDR3 is CASSPPGLIYEQYF. DNA of the CDR3: TGTGCCAGCAGCCCACCAGGGCTAATCTACGAGCAGTACTTC.

This sequence joins TRBV28 and TRBJ1-2; no clear D. CDR3 length: 11 residues. V lost 8 bases and J 3 bases, leaving 7 bases between the germline ends. Germline values: CDR1 MDHEN, CDR2 SYDVKM. In DNA form, the CDR3 reads TGTGCCAGCTATCGTCACTATGGCTACACCTTC. Translating gives CASYRHYGYTF.

In its sample, this clone was seen once. The chain joins TRBV19 to TRBJ2-3; 8 positions match TRBD2. Germline trimming cut 6 bases from V and 2 bases from J; bases unmatched to any gene: 7. The CDR3 loop spans 15 amino acids. CDR1 is LNHDA and CDR2 is SQIVND in the germline V gene (reference sequence). The CDR3 protein is CASRRAGEVTDTQYF. In nucleotides, the CDR3 is TGTGCCAGTAGGAGAGCGGGGGAGGTCACAGATACGCAGTATTTT.

The CDR3 sequence is CASSPPLTSGSTDTQYF. The CDR3 DNA follows: TGTGCCAGCTCACCACCCCTAACTAGCGGGAGCACAGATACGCAGTATTTT. The chain couples TRBV18 to TRBJ2-3, with TRBD2 identical over 9 bases. The CDR3 covers 17 residues. V was clipped by 0 bases and J by 0 bases; unmatched bases: 4. The germline gives CDR1 KGHSH, CDR2 LQKENI.

J is TRBJ2-1 and V is TRBV2; 7 positions agree with TRBD2. Germline V gives CDR1 SNHLY, CDR2 FYNNEI. V was clipped by 4 bases and J by 10 bases; unmatched bases: 10. The CDR3 has 14 amino acids. The CDR3 protein is CASSAPLDSGEQFF. DNA for the CDR3: TGTGCCAGCAGTGCCCCGTTGGATAGCGGGGAGCAGTTCTTC.

This chain joins TRBV14 and TRBJ2-1; D ambiguous. This CDR3 spans 15 amino acids. CDR1 SGHDN and CDR2 FVKESK come from the germline V gene. V lost 0 bases, J lost 8 bases, and 14 bases lay in between. CDR3 amino acids: CASSQDPRRSDEQFF. CDR3 sequence (DNA): TGTGCCAGCAGCCAAGATCCCCGTCGATCGGATGAGCAGTTCTTC.

V usage is TRBV24-1 and J usage is TRBJ1-2; D ambiguous. Trimming removed 9 bases at V and 2 bases at J, with 9 bases between. The CDR3 runs to 12 residues. The germline V gene has CDR1 KGHDR and CDR2 SFDVKD. CDR3 bases: TGTGCCACCGCGGCGGAAAACTATGGCTACACCTTC. Protein sequence: CATAAENYGYTF.

The chain has TRBV7-2 and TRBJ2-2, with a tentative D call TRBD1 (6 bases). CDR3 length equals 15 residues. Germline V CDR1 and CDR2: SGHTA, FQGNSA. Trimming left V 7 bases short and J 2 bases short, with 14 bases between. The DNA for the CDR3 is TGTGCCAGCATCCCAGGACAGATTAACACCGGGGAGCTGTTTTTT. It translates to CASIPGQINTGELFF.

V gene TRBV28 combines with J gene TRBJ1-1; D is undetermined. With 5 bases removed from V and 3 bases from J, the gap between germline ends came to 7 bases. The CDR3 runs to 12 residues. CDR1 is MDHEN and CDR2 is SYDVKM in the germline V gene. CDR3 sequence: CASSPVYTEAFF. The CDR3 DNA reads TGTGCCAGCAGTCCCGTATACACTGAAGCTTTCTTT.

The V gene is TRBV5-5, the J gene TRBJ1-6; 8 positions match TRBD1. This CDR3 is 16 amino acids long. CDR1 SGHKS and CDR2 YYEKEE come from the germline V gene (reference sequence). Losses at the gene ends were 4 bases for V and 7 bases for J; bases not matched to a gene: 10. DNA of the CDR3: TGTGCCAGCAGCCCCAGCGACAGGGGCCCCAATTCACCCCTCCACTTT. This codes for CASSPSDRGPNSPLHF.

The chain uses TRBV11-2 and TRBJ1-1; no clear D gene. The CDR3 runs 13 residues. Germline V gene data show CDR1 as SGHAT and CDR2 as FQNNGV. V dropped 5 bases and J dropped 3 bases, with 10 bases sitting between them. The CDR3 sequence is CASSSGRHTEAFF. Written as DNA, the CDR3 is TGTGCCAGCAGCAGCGGGAGGCACACTGAAGCTTTCTTT.